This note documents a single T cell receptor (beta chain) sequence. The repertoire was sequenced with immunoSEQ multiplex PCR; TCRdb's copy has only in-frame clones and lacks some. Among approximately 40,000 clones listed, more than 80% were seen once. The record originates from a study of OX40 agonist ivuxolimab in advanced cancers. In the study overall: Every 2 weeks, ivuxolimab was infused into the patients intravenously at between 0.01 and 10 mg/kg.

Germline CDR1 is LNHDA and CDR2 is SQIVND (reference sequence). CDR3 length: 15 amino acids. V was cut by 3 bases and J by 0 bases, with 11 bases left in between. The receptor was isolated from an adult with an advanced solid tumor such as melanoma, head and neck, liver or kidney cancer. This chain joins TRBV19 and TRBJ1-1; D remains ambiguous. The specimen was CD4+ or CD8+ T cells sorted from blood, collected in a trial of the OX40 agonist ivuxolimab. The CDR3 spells CASSMSSELNTEAFF. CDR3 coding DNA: TGTGCCAGTAGTATGAGTTCAGAACTGAACACTGAAGCTTTCTTT.